This TCR beta chain was recorded in a study of shared clonotypes between healthy human individuals. Regarding this clone: Its antigen is unidentified.

CDR3 length equals 15 residues. V lost 5 bases to trimming and J lost 9 bases, with 22 bases between them. CDR1 and CDR2 from the germline V gene are MDHEN and SYDVKM. Study findings and constraints: Roughly 5% was the fraction of naive CD4 clonotypes found shared across four donors. In general, naive subsets displayed greater estimated richness than memory subsets did.

Positive CCR7 selection of CD45RO-negative cells yielded the naive CD8 cells, and terminally differentiated effector memory CD45RA+ cells were excluded. Per the authors' pipeline: Junction-only sequences without quality scores came from ImmunoSEQ, so filtering differed. TCRdb's copy holds only in-frame clones and misses some; the assay was immunoSEQ multiplex PCR. V and J calls and clone size are those listed in that table; D and trimming were worked out from the DNA. The sample lists about 580,000 clones; roughly 98% were seen once. The chain uses TRBV28 and TRBJ2-5, with no clear D. Sequenced sample: naive CD8+ T cells sorted from blood. This receptor was identified in a man aged 30 to 39 in good health. DNA for the CDR3: TGTGCCAGCAGTAGCTCCCGAGGCGGCCCATTAGCCCAGTACTTC. Its translation: CASSSSRGGPLAQYF.